This T cell receptor beta chain was sequenced for a study of blood T cells in healthy people across ages. Study results and caveats: With donor CMV status unknown, expanded clonotype changes were possibly confounded. A strong correlation between TCR beta diversity and naive T cell percentage was seen.

To note about this clonotype: Its matching antigen is unknown.

Per the germline V gene, CDR1 is SGHAT and CDR2 is FQNNGV. V lost 2 bases to trimming and J lost 5 bases; unmatched junction nucleotides: 5. The CDR3 is 16 amino acids. It was ten milliliters of peripheral blood that were drawn from each donor. Whenever a sample was processed, at least 6 million PBMCs were isolated. Primers used in a second PCR of roughly 7 to 11 cycles were a sample-barcoded 5' primer and a J-beta primer mix. From the 5' RACE reads, TCRdb called clonotypes with MiXCR, one entry per CDR3 protein. The repertoire consists of hundreds of thousands of distinct CDR3 sequences, with about half occurring once and the leading ten covering around a third.

V and J are TRBV11-2 and TRBJ2-5, with TRBD2 matching over 13 bases. Sequencing input: blood. The origin of this receptor is a woman aged 60 to 75 in good health. The CDR3 bases are TGTGCCAGCAGCTTAAGACTAGCGGGAGGAGCTGAGACCCAGTACTTC. It is translated as CASSLRLAGGAETQYF. Together with reference TRBV11-2 and TRBJ2-5, the CDR3 gives the full variable domain: EAGVAQSPRYKIIEKRQSVAFWCNPISGHATLYWYQQILGQGPKLLIQFQNNGVVDDSQLPKDRFSAERLKGVDSTLKIQPAKLEDSAVYLCASSLRLAGGAETQYFGPGTRLLVL.